The clone carrying this TCR beta chain was seen once. The CDR3 sequence is 16 residues long. V lost 2 bases and J lost 2; bases outside the gene matches: 5. From germline, CDR1 is SGHAT and CDR2 FQNNGV. As handled by the study authors: Nucleated cell number was recorded as an estimate derived from reference gene primer amplification. Profiled with immunoSEQ multiplex PCR; TCRdb holds only in-frame clones, not every one. D and trimming were read from the DNA, whereas the V and J calls and clone size are those reported in that table. This table has some 70,000 clones, more than 80% appearing once. The entry originates in a study of blood T cell repertoires in COVID-19. For the study at large: Samples taken during acute and convalescent COVID-19 were collected in the United States, Italy and Spain. The cDNA or gDNA used as material had been derived from T cells, B-cell-depleted T cells, or PBMCs.

The TCR originated in a man aged 25 to 40 with acute or convalescent COVID-19. Source material: peripheral blood. The chain combines TRBV11-2 with TRBJ2-1, with 8 bases lining up with TRBD1. The CDR3 protein is CASSLRQGATYNEQFF. CDR3 bases: TGTGCCAGCAGCTTACGTCAGGGGGCAACCTACAATGAGCAGTTCTTC.